The 27 T cell receptor beta chains presented below share a single source sample, sequenced in a study of shared clonotypes between healthy human individuals. TCRdb's copy holds only in-frame clones and misses some; the assay was immunoSEQ multiplex PCR. Of nearly 2 million clones in the sample, about 95% are singletons; the top ten hold more than 0.95%. Naive CD8 cells were CD45RO-negative, positively selected for CCR7, excluding terminally differentiated effector memory CD45RA+ cells. Sample: naive CD8+ T cells sorted from blood. These receptors were collected from a man aged 18-30 years in good health.

The chain carries TRBV10-3 and TRBJ1-2; D unresolved. The CDR3 sequence is 14 residues long. With 4 bases removed from V and 6 bases from J, the gap between germline ends came to 15 bases. Germline V gene sequence: CDR1 ENHRY, CDR2 SYGVKD. The CDR3 is CAISGVRDRDGYTF. CDR3 DNA: TGTGCCATCAGTGGGGTCCGGGATCGGGATGGCTACACCTTC.

The chain employs TRBV4-3 and TRBJ1-1, with D unresolved. V dropped 0 bases and J dropped 4 bases, with 12 bases sitting between them. The V gene's germline CDR1 is LGHNA and CDR2 YSLEER. The length of the CDR3 is 15 residues. As DNA, the CDR3 is TGCGCCAGCAGCCAAGAGGGCGGATTTAGCACTGAAGCTTTCTTT. Amino acid sequence: CASSQEGGFSTEAFF.

This rearrangement joins TRBV5-5 to TRBJ1-1; tentative D call: TRBD1 (6 bases). CDR1 and CDR2 (germline): SGHKS, YYEKEE (reference sequence). V was shortened by 1 base and J by 5 bases, with 18 bases between the two germline ends. There are 16 residues in the CDR3. CDR3 amino acids: CASSLSIRAGETEAFF. The CDR3, as DNA: TGTGCCAGCAGCTTGTCTATTCGGGCAGGGGAGACTGAAGCTTTCTTT.

The chain couples TRBV25-1 to TRBJ1-5; D is possibly TRBD1 (5 bases). CDR3 length: 14 amino acids. The V end was cut by 6 bases, the J end by 0 bases, with 9 bases between. Germline V lookup: CDR1 MGHDK, CDR2 SYGVNS. DNA for the CDR3: TGTGCCAGCAGGGGGACTAATAGCAATCAGCCCCAGCATTTT. Its protein product is CASRGTNSNQPQHF.

The chain uses TRBV6-6 and TRBJ2-5; D gene uncertain. Trimming left V 2 bases short and J 2 bases short, with 9 bases between. This CDR3 spans 14 amino acids. The germline gives CDR1 MNHNY, CDR2 SVGAGI (reference sequence). The CDR3 nucleotides read TGTGCCAGCAGTTACGACGCGGTTCAAGAGACCCAGTACTTC. Protein product: CASSYDAVQETQYF.

V is TRBV30 and J is TRBJ2-1; TRBD2 agrees at 10 bases. Germline V gene lookup returns CDR1 GTSNPN and CDR2 SVGIG (reference sequence). This CDR3 is 12 amino acids long. V gave up 4 bases and J gave up 10 bases; unmatched junction bases: 4. In DNA form, the CDR3 reads TGTGCCTGGATTCCGGGACTAGCGGAGCAGTTCTTC. As protein: CAWIPGLAEQFF.

The chain recombines TRBV30 with TRBJ2-7; D tentatively fits TRBD1 or TRBD2 (5 bases each). Trimming took off 2 bases at V and 2 bases at J, with 13 bases between the two ends. There are 14 residues in the CDR3. The V gene's germline CDR1 is GTSNPN and CDR2 SVGIG (reference sequence). CDR3 residues: CAWSLSGRAYEQYF. CDR3 sequence (DNA): TGTGCCTGGAGTTTATCGGGACGGGCCTACGAGCAGTACTTC. Based on the CDR3 plus reference TRBV30 and TRBJ2-7, the full variable domain is SQTIHQWPATLVQPVGSPLSLECTVEGTSNPNLYWYRQAAGRGLQLLFYSVGIGQISSEVPQNLSASRPQDRQFILSSKKLLLSDSGFYLCAWSLSGRAYEQYFGPGTRLTVT.

This clone was observed a few times. The sample has other DNA sequences that encode this CDR3 too. This chain uses TRBV30 with TRBJ1-1; D is perhaps TRBD1 (6 bases). Between the trimmed V and J ends, which lost 0 bases and 5 bases, there was a span of 10 bases. The CDR3 spans 13 residues. Germline V gene data show CDR1 as GTSNPN and CDR2 as SVGIG (reference sequence). The CDR3 here is CAWSVGGGTEAFF. The CDR3 DNA is TGTGCCTGGAGTGTGGGAGGGGGGACTGAAGCTTTCTTT.

In its sample, this clone was seen once. The chain carries TRBV27 and TRBJ1-2; 7 bases are a match to TRBD1. The V gene end was trimmed by 5 bases and the J gene end by 5 bases; junction bases not matched to a gene: 5. CDR1 and CDR2 from the germline V gene are MNHEY and SMNVEV (reference sequence). The CDR3 is 13 amino acids. The CDR3 protein is CASSGSGGYGYTF. DNA of the CDR3: TGTGCCAGCAGTGGTTCAGGGGGGTATGGCTACACCTTC.

The V and J genes are TRBV28 and TRBJ1-6; TRBD1 might be the D (5 bases). Germline-derived CDR1 and CDR2 are MDHEN and SYDVKM. The CDR3 runs 15 residues. V was trimmed by 8 bases and J by 9 bases, leaving 20 bases between them. As DNA, the CDR3 is TGTGCCAGCTTGATCGGCGGGGGATTTGGTTCACCCCTCCACTTT. Translated: CASLIGGGFGSPLHF.

The rearrangement joins TRBV27 to TRBJ2-2, with TRBD2 identical over 11 bases. The ends lost 5 bases at V and 5 bases at J; junction bases unmatched: 1. The CDR3 length is 14 residues. Germline V gene data show CDR1 as MNHEY and CDR2 as SMNVEV (reference sequence). The CDR3 nucleotides read TGTGCCAGCAGTCCTAGCGGGAGGACCGGGGAGCTGTTTTTT. It specifies CASSPSGRTGELFF.

This clone is a singleton in its sample. The chain recombines TRBV5-8 with TRBJ1-1; 9 nucleotides agree with TRBD1. V trimming: 3 bases; J trimming: 2 bases; junction bases outside the gene matches: 2. This CDR3 has 14 amino acids. The germline gives CDR1 SGHTS, CDR2 YDEGEE. CDR3 nucleotides: TGTGCCAGCAGCTGGGACAGGGCAAACACTGAAGCTTTCTTT. This gives the protein CASSWDRANTEAFF.

Only one count was recorded for this clone. The V call is TRBV2, the J call TRBJ1-5; 7 nucleotides match TRBD1. The CDR3 runs 17 residues. J gave up 0 bases and V 0 bases, and 5 bases lay outside the gene matches. Germline V gives CDR1 SNHLY, CDR2 FYNNEI. The CDR3 DNA sequence: TGTGCCAGCAGTGAAGCGCCGGACAGGAATAGCAATCAGCCCCAGCATTTT. Amino acids: CASSEAPDRNSNQPQHF.

The rearrangement joins TRBV5-6 to TRBJ2-1, with D possibly TRBD1 on 5 matching bases. This CDR3 contains 13 residues. The germline V and J ends were trimmed by 0 bases and 8 bases, with 9 bases remaining between them. Germline values: CDR1 SGHDT, CDR2 YYEEEE. In nucleotides, the CDR3 is TGTGCCAGCAGCTTGGTCCAGGGCGATGAGCAGTTCTTC. Encoded protein: CASSLVQGDEQFF.

This clone appeared once. The chain links TRBV6-1 to TRBJ1-1, with D tentatively TRBD1 (5 bases). From germline, CDR1 is MNHNS and CDR2 SASEGT. The V gene lost 2 bases and the J gene lost 3 bases, with 16 bases spanning the gap. The CDR3 is 16 amino acids. Written as DNA, the CDR3 is TGTGCCAGCAGTGAATTTGCAGGGCTGTTAGACACTGAAGCTTTCTTT. It specifies CASSEFAGLLDTEAFF.

This chain joins TRBV7-9 and TRBJ2-1; D is ambiguous. The V and J ends lost 5 bases and 9 bases respectively, with 14 bases between them. CDR3 length: 13 amino acids. Germline V gene data show CDR1 as SEHNR and CDR2 as FQNEAQ (reference sequence). CDR3 amino acids: CASSADFLGEQFF. In nucleotides, the CDR3 is TGTGCCAGCAGCGCAGACTTCCTAGGTGAGCAGTTCTTC.

The rearrangement uses TRBV4-1 and TRBJ2-7; D possibly corresponds to TRBD2 (5 bases). CDR3 length equals 15 residues. CDR1 MGHRA and CDR2 YSYEKL come from the germline V gene. Trimming took 0 bases from V and 5 from J, leaving 14 bases between them. CDR3 residues: CASSQEPVEEDEQYF. DNA of the CDR3: TGCGCCAGCAGCCAAGAACCCGTTGAGGAGGACGAGCAGTACTTC.

This rearrangement joins TRBV27 to TRBJ2-3; 15 bases fit TRBD2. The CDR3 runs to 19 residues. CDR1 is MNHEY and CDR2 is SMNVEV in the germline V gene (reference sequence). The trim removed 4 bases at V and 0 bases at J, leaving 8 bases unmatched. DNA of the CDR3: TGTGCCAGCAGTTCGGGACTAGCGGGAGGCGAAACTAGCACAGATACGCAGTATTTT. Translated, it gives CASSSGLAGGETSTDTQYF.

The CDR3 DNA follows: TGTGCCAGCAGACCCAAGACAGACTCTGGAAACACCATATATTTT. This sequence encodes CASRPKTDSGNTIYF. The chain links TRBV27 to TRBJ1-3; maybe TRBD1 (5 bases). Trimming removed 6 bases at V and 0 bases at J, with 12 bases between. The germline V gene has CDR1 MNHEY and CDR2 SMNVEV (reference sequence). CDR3 size: 15 residues.

The rearrangement links TRBV15 to TRBJ2-7; 9 nucleotides line up with TRBD1. The junction had 3 bases not matched to a gene; V was cut back by 3 bases and J by 3 bases. In germline, CDR1 is LNHNV, CDR2 YYDKDF (reference sequence). The CDR3 extends over 14 amino acids. DNA of the CDR3: TGTGCCACCAGCAGGACGGACAGGGGCTACGAGCAGTACTTC. This translates into CATSRTDRGYEQYF.

The chain employs TRBV7-9 and TRBJ2-7; 8 bases are shared with TRBD2. V trimming: 4 bases; J trimming: 0 bases; junction bases outside the gene matches: 14. Germline loops: CDR1 SEHNR, CDR2 FQNEAQ (reference sequence). The CDR3 consists of 18 residues. The DNA of the CDR3 is TGTGCCAGCAGCTCCCCCCTCGGGACTAGATTCAGCTCCTACGAGCAGTACTTC. Protein sequence: CASSSPLGTRFSSYEQYF.

The chain has TRBV2 and TRBJ1-1; D is uncertain. The CDR3 spans 12 residues. Trimming removed 3 bases from V and 7 bases from J, with 9 bases in between. Germline V gives CDR1 SNHLY, CDR2 FYNNEI. The CDR3, as DNA: TGTGCCAGCAGTGAGCCCACCTATGAAGCTTTCTTT. Protein: CASSEPTYEAFF. The full variable domain, completed using reference TRBV2 and TRBJ1-1, is EPEVTQTPSHQVTQMGQEVILRCVPISNHLYFYWYRQILGQKVEFLVSFYNNEISEKSEIFDDQFSVERPDGSNFTLKIRSTKLEDSAMYFCASSEPTYEAFFGQGTRLTVV.

The chain joins TRBV9 to TRBJ1-2; D may be TRBD1 (5 bases). The germline V and J ends were trimmed by 0 bases and 6 bases, with 15 bases remaining between them. The CDR3 is made up of 15 amino acids. Germline values: CDR1 SGDLS, CDR2 YYNGEE. CDR3 coding DNA: TGTGCCAGCAGCGTAGCATGGCAGGGATGGGATGGCTACACCTTC. The encoded protein is CASSVAWQGWDGYTF. Combining the CDR3 with reference TRBV9 and TRBJ1-2 gives the whole variable domain DSGVTQTPKHLITATGQRVTLRCSPRSGDLSVYWYQQSLDQGLQFLIQYYNGEERAKGNILERFSAQQFPDLHSELNLSSLELGDSALYFCASSVAWQGWDGYTFGSGTRLTVV.

Details on this clone: Other DNA sequences in the sample encode the same CDR3. J is TRBJ2-7 and V is TRBV7-2; D uncertain. The CDR3 totals 13 residues. CDR1 is SGHTA and CDR2 is FQGNSA in the germline V gene. Trimming removed 2 bases from V and 0 bases from J, with 5 bases in between. This CDR3 is CASSLISSYEQYF. The CDR3 nucleotides are TGTGCCAGCAGCTTAATTAGCTCCTACGAGCAGTACTTC.

The gene calls are TRBV11-2 and TRBJ2-5; TRBD2 aligns across 11 bases. Germline values: CDR1 SGHAT, CDR2 FQNNGV. The CDR3 spans 15 residues. J was trimmed by 5 bases and V by 4 bases; bases with no gene match: 6. The CDR3 coding sequence is TGTGCCAGCAGCTCCCCCCCTAGCGGGAGGGAGACCCAGTACTTC. Residues: CASSSPPSGRETQYF.

The J gene is TRBJ2-5, the V gene TRBV11-2, with D possibly being TRBD1 (5 bases). Germline V gives CDR1 SGHAT, CDR2 FQNNGV. V lost 5 bases to trimming and J lost 5 bases, with 15 bases between them. The CDR3 sequence is 14 residues long. The CDR3 is CASSPQARVETQYF. In DNA form, the CDR3 reads TGTGCCAGCAGCCCACAAGCCAGGGTGGAGACCCAGTACTTC.

This CDR3 reads CASSPSGTGNTEAFF. The CDR3 DNA sequence: TGTGCCAGCAGTCCCTCCGGGACAGGGAACACTGAAGCTTTCTTT. The chain employs TRBV6-6 and TRBJ1-1, with 8 bases matching TRBD1. The V and J ends lost 5 bases and 1 base, in that order; junction bases with no gene match: 6. The CDR3 is made up of 15 amino acids. Germline V CDR1 and CDR2: MNHNY, SVGAGI (reference sequence).